This TCR beta chain was recovered during a study of blood T cell repertoires in COVID-19. Study context: The United States, Italy and Spain were the sources of the acute and convalescent COVID-19 samples.

V lost 2 bases and J lost 1, with 12 bases in between. The CDR3 is 15 amino acids. Germline V gene sequence: CDR1 SNHLY, CDR2 FYNNEI. Sequenced by immunoSEQ multiplex PCR; TCRdb stores in-frame clones only, minus some. The sample lists about 250,000 clones, 65% to 90% occurring once. The chain recombines TRBV2 with TRBJ2-7, with D perhaps matching TRBD2 (6 bases). The clonotype comes from a man between 18 and 35 years old who had recovered from COVID-19. The sequenced sample consisted of PBMCs or T cells enriched from blood (not recorded which). The CDR3 reads CASSEIAARSYEQYF. DNA of the CDR3: TGTGCCAGCAGTGAAATAGCGGCCAGGTCCTACGAGCAGTACTTC.